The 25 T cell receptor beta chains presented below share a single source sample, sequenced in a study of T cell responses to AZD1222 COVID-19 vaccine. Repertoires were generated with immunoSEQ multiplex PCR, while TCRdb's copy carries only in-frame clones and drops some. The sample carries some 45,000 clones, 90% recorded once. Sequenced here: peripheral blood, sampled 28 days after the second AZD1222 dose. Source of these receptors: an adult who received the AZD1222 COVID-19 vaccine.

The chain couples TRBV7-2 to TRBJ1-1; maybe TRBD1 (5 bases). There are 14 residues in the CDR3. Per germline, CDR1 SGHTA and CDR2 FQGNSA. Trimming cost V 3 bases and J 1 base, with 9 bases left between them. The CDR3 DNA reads TGTGCCAGCAGCTTCGGGGGGGGGAACACTGAAGCTTTCTTT. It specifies CASSFGGGNTEAFF. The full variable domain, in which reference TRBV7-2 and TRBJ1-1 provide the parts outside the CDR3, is GAGVSQSPSNKVTEKGKDVELRCDPISGHTALYWYRQSLGQGLEFLIYFQGNSAPDKSGLPSDRFSAERTGGSVSTLTIQRTQQEDSAVYLCASSFGGGNTEAFFGQGTRLTVV.

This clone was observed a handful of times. The CDR3 DNA is TGTGCCAGCAGTCGAGGATCCTCTGGAAACACCATATATTTT. It codes for CASSRGSSGNTIYF. The chain couples TRBV6-5 to TRBJ1-3, with no clear D. Germline loops: CDR1 MNHEY, CDR2 SVGAGI. The CDR3 runs to 14 residues. Trimming left V 5 bases short and J 0 bases short, with 8 bases between.

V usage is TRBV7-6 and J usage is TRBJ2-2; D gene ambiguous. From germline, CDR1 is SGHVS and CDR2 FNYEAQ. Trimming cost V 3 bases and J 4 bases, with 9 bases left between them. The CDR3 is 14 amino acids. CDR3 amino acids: CASSLGSGTGELFF. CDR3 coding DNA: TGTGCCAGCAGCTTGGGGTCGGGCACCGGGGAGCTGTTTTTT.

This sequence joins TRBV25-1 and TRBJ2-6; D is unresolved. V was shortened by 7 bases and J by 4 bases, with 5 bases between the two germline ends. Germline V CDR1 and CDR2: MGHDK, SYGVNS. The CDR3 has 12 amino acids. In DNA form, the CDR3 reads TGTGCCAGCAACACCGGGGCCAACGTCCTGACTTTC. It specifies CASNTGANVLTF.

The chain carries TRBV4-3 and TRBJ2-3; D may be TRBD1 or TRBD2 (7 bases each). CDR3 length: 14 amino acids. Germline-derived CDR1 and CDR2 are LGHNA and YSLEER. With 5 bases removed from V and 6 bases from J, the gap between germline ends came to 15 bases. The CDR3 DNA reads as TGCGCCAGCAGCAGCAGGGGGGGCCGGGATACGCAGTATTTT. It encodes CASSSRGGRDTQYF.

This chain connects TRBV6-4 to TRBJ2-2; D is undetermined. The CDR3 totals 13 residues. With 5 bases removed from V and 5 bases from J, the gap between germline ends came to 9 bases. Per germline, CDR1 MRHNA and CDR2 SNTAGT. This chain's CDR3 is CASSTTATGELFF. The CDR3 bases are TGTGCCAGCAGTACTACAGCTACCGGGGAGCTGTTTTTT.

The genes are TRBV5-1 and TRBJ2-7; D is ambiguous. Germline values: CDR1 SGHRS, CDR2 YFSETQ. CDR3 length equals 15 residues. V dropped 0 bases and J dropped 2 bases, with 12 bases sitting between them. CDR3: CASSLAVTATYEQYF. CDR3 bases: TGCGCCAGCAGCTTGGCTGTAACGGCAACCTACGAGCAGTACTTC.

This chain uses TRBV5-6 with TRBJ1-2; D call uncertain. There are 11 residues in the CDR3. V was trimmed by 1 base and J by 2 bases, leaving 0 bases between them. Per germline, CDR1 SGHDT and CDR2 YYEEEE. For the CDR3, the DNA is TGTGCCAGCAGCTTGAACTATGGCTACACCTTC. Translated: CASSLNYGYTF.

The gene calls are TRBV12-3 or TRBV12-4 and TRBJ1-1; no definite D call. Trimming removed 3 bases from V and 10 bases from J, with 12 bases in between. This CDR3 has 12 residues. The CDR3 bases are TGTGCCAGCAGTTTTTTGGTCCAGTCAGCTTTCTTT. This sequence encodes CASSFLVQSAFF.

The CDR3 DNA sequence: TGCGCCAGCAGCCAAGATTGGGGAGACAGGGTGTCCGATGGCTACACCTTC. Protein product: CASSQDWGDRVSDGYTF. The chain has TRBV4-3 and TRBJ1-2; 7 positions agree with TRBD1. The CDR3 is 17 residues long. V shed 0 bases and J 6 bases; nucleotides not matched to a gene: 13. Germline CDR1 LGHNA, CDR2 YSLEER.

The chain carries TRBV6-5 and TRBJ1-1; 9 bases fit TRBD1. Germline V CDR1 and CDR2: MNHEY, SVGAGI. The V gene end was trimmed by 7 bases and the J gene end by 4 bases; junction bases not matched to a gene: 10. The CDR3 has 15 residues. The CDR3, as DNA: TGTGCCAGCACCCGGACAGGGGAAAGGGGCACTGAAGCTTTCTTT. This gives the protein CASTRTGERGTEAFF.

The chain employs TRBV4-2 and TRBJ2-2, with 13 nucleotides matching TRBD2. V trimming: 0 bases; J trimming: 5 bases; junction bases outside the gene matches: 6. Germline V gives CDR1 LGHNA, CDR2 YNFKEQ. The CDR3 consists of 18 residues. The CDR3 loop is CASSQEPTSGGATGELFF. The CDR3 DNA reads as TGTGCCAGCAGCCAAGAACCCACTAGCGGGGGGGCAACCGGGGAGCTGTTTTTT.

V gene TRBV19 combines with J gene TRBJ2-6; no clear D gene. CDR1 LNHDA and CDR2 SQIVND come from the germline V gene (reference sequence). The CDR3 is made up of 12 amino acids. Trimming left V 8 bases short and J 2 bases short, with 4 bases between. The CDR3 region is CASGAGANVLTF. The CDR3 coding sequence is TGTGCCAGTGGGGCTGGGGCCAACGTCCTGACTTTC.

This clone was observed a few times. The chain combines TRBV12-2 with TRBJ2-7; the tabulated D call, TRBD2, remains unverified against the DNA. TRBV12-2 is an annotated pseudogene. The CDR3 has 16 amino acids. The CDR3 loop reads CASRLGGLAGAYEQYF. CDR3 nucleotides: TGTGCAAGTCGCTTAGGGGGACTAGCGGGCGCCTACGAGCAGTACTTC.

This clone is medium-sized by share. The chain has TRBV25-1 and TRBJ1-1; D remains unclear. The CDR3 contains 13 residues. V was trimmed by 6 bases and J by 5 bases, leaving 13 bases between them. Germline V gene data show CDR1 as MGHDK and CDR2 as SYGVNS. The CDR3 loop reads CASSRGGFTEAFF. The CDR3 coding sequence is TGTGCCAGCAGCCGAGGTGGTTTTACTGAAGCTTTCTTT. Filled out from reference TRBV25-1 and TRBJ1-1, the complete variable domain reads EADIYQTPRYLVIGTGKKITLECSQTMGHDKMYWYQQDPGMELHLIHYSYGVNSTEKGDLSSESTVSRIRTEHFPLTLESARPSHTSQYLCASSRGGFTEAFFGQGTRLTVV.

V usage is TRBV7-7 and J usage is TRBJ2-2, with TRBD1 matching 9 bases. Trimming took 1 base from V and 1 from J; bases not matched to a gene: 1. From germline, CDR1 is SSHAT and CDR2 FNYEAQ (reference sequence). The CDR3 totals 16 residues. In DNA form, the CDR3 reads TGTGCCAGCAGCTTAGGGACAGGGGTGAACACCGGGGAGCTGTTTTTT. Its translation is CASSLGTGVNTGELFF.

CDR3 region: CASSYPGTAANEQYF. CDR3 nucleotides: TGTGCCAGCAGCTACCCCGGGACCGCCGCCAACGAGCAGTACTTC. This chain connects TRBV7-9 to TRBJ2-7; D may match TRBD1 or TRBD2 (5 bases each). V was clipped by 4 bases and J by 5 bases, with 18 bases between them. CDR3 length: 15 residues. Germline CDR1 SEHNR, CDR2 FQNEAQ (reference sequence).

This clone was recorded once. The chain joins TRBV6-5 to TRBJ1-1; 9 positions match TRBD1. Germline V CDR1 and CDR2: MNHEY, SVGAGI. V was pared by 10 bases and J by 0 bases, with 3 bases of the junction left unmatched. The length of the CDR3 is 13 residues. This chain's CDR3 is CATTGGLNTEAFF. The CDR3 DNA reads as TGTGCCACCACAGGGGGCCTGAACACTGAAGCTTTCTTT.

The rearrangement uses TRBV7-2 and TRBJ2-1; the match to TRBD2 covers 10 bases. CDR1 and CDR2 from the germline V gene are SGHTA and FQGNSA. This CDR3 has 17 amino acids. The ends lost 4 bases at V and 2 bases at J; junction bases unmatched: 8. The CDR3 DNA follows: TGTGCCAGCAGCTCAACCTTAGCGGGGGGTACCTACAATGAGCAGTTCTTC. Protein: CASSSTLAGGTYNEQFF.

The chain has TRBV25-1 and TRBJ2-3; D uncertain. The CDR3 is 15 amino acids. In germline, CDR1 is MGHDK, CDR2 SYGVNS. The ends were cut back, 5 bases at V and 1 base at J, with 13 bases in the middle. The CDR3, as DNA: TGTGCCAGCAGTCTGAGGTCGGGTGGCACAGATACGCAGTATTTT. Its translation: CASSLRSGGTDTQYF.

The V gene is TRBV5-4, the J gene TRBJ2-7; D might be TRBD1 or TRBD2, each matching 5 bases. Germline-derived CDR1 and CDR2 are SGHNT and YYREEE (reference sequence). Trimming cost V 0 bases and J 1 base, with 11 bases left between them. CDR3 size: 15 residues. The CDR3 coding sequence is TGTGCCAGCAGCTTGGGAGGGACGGCTTCCTACGAGCAGTACTTC. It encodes CASSLGGTASYEQYF.

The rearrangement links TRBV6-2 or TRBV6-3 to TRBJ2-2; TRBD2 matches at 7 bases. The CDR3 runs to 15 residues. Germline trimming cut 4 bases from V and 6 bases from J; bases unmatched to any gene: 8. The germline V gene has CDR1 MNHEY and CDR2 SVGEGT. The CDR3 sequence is CASSLAGPRAGELFF. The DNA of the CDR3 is TGTGCCAGCAGTTTAGCGGGCCCCCGGGCCGGGGAGCTGTTTTTT.

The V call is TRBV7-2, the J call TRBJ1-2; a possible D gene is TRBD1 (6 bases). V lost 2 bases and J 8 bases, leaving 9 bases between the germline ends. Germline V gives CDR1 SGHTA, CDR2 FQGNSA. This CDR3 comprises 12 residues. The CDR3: CASSLRGKGYTF. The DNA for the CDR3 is TGTGCCAGCAGCTTAAGGGGGAAGGGCTACACCTTC.

CDR3 bases: TGTGCCAGCAGCTTTCGACAGGCCACTGAAGCTTTCTTT. It encodes CASSFRQATEAFF. The V and J genes are TRBV11-3 and TRBJ1-1, with a weak D call TRBD1 (6 bases). Germline loops: CDR1 SGHNT, CDR2 YENEEA. Trimming stripped 3 bases from V and 4 bases from J, with 9 bases between. The CDR3 covers 13 residues.

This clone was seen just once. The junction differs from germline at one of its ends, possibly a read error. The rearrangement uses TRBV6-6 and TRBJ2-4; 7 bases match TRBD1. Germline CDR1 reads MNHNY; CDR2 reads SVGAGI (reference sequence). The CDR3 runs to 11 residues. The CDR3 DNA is TGTGCCAGCACCGACGACAGGGCCTACTCTTTC. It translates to CASTDDRAYSF.